This T cell receptor beta chain was recorded in a study of T cell responses to AZD1222 COVID-19 vaccine. The CDR3 runs to 16 residues. Between the trimmed V and J ends, which lost 3 bases and 6 bases, there was a span of 18 bases. Germline loops: CDR1 SGHDN, CDR2 FVKESK. Profiled with immunoSEQ multiplex PCR; TCRdb holds only in-frame clones, not every one. The table shows over 150,000 clones, with around 90% occurring only once. General observations from the study: Baseline seropositivity characterized only a handful of AZD1222 recipients.

About this clone: The antigen is unknown.

This chain uses TRBV14 with TRBJ2-1; TRBD1 might be the D (6 bases). This TCR was recovered from an adult in good health. Source: peripheral blood, taken on day 0 of AZD1222 vaccination. CDR3: CASSHLLPLRGNEQFF. CDR3 coding DNA: TGTGCCAGCAGCCACCTTCTTCCCCTCAGGGGCAATGAGCAGTTCTTC.